This TCR beta chain was captured by sequencing in a study of OX40 agonist ivuxolimab in advanced cancers. As for the study in general: All patients had ivuxolimab intravenously every 2 weeks at 0.01 to 10 mg/kg.

The germline CDR1 and CDR2 sequences are SGHKS and YYEKEE (reference sequence). The CDR3 sequence is 13 residues long. Trimming took 4 bases from V and 6 from J; bases not matched to a gene: 4. Blood was sampled at baseline, cycle 4 day 1, and cycle 7 day 1. Repertoires were generated with immunoSEQ multiplex PCR, while TCRdb's copy carries only in-frame clones and drops some. The table lists 74,000 or so clones, approximately 84% of them singletons. With regard to this clone: The antigen is not known.

Study results and caveats: Clones of CD4+ and CD8+ blood T cells grew by week 6 at doses of 0.1 to 3.0 mg/kg.

This specimen consisted of CD4+ or CD8+ T cells sorted from blood, obtained in a trial of the OX40 agonist ivuxolimab. This chain connects TRBV5-5 to TRBJ1-3; TRBD1 matches 7 bases. The receptor was derived from an adult with an advanced solid tumor such as melanoma, head and neck, liver or kidney cancer. CDR3 amino acids: CASSLGTVNTIYF. CDR3 sequence (DNA): TGTGCCAGCAGCCTCGGGACAGTAAACACCATATATTTT.